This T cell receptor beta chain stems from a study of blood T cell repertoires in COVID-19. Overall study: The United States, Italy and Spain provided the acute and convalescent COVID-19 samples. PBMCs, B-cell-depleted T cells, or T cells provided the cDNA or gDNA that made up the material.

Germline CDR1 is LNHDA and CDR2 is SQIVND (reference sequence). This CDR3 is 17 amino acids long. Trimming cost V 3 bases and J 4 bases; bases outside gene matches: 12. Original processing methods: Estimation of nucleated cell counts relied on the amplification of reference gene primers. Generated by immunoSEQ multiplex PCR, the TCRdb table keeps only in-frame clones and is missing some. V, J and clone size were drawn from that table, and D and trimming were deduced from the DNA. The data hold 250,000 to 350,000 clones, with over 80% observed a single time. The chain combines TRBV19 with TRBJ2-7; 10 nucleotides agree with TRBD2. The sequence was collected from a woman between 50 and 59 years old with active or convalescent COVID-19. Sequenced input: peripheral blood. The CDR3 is CASSIQPSPGLAYEQYF. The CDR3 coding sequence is TGTGCCAGTAGTATCCAACCCTCCCCGGGACTAGCGTACGAGCAGTACTTC. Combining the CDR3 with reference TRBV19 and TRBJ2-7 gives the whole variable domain DGGITQSPKYLFRKEGQNVTLSCEQNLNHDAMYWYRQDPGQGLRLIYYSQIVNDFQKGDIAEGYSVSREKKESFPLTVTSAQKNPTAFYLCASSIQPSPGLAYEQYFGPGTRLTVT.